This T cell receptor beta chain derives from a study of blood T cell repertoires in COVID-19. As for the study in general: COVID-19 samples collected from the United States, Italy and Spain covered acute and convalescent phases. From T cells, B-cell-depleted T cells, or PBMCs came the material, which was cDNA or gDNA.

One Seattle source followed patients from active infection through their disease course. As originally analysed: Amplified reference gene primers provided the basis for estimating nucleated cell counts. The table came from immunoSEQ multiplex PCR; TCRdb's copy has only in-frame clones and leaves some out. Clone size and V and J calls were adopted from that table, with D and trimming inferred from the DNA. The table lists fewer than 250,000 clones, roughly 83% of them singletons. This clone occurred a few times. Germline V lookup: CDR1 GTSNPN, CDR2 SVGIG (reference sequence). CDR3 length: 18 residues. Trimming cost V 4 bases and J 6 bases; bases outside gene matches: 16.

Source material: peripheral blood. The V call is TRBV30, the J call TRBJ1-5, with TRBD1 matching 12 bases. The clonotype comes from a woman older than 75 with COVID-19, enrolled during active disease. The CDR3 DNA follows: TGTGCCTGGAATTCCGGGACAGGGGGCTTTAATCTCTTTCAGCCCCAGCATTTT. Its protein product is CAWNSGTGGFNLFQPQHF.